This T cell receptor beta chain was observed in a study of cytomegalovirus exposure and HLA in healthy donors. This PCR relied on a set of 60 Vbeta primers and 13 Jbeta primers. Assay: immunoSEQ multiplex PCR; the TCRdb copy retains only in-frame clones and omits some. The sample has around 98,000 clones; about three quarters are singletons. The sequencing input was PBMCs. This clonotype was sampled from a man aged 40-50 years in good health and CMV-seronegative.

Here the CDR3 reads CASSLGGGEETQYF. The CDR3 bases are TGTGCCAGCAGCTTGGGAGGGGGGGAAGAGACCCAGTACTTC. The V and J genes are TRBV5-6 and TRBJ2-5; D may be TRBD2 (7 bases). The V and J ends lost 0 bases and 3 bases respectively, with 9 bases between them. This CDR3 contains 14 residues. The germline CDR1 and CDR2 sequences are SGHDT and YYEEEE.